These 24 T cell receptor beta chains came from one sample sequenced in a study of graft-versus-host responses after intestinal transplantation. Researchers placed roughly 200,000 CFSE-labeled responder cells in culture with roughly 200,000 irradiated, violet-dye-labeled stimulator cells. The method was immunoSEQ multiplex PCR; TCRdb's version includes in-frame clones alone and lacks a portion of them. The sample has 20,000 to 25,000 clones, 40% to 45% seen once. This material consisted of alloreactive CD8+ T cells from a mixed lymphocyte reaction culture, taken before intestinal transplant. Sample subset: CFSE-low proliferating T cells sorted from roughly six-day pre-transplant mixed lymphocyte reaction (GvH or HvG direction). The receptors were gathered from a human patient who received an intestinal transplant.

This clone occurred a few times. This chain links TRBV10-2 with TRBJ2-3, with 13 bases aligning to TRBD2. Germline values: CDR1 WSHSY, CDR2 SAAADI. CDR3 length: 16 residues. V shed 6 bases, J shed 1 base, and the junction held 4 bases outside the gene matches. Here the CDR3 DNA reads TGCGCCAGCAGACTAGCGGGAGGGCGTCGCACAGATACGCAGTATTTT. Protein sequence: CASRLAGGRRTDTQYF.

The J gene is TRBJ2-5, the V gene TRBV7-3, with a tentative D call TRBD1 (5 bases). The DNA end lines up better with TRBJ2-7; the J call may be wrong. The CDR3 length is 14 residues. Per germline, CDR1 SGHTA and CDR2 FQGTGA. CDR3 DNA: TGTGCCAGCAGCTTAGGCAGGGCCCCCTACGAGCAGTACTTC. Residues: CASSLGRAPYEQYF.

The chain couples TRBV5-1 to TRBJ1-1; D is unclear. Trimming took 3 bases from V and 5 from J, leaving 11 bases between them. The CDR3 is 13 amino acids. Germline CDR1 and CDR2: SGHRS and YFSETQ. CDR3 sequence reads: CASSWGRGTEAFF. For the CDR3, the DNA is TGCGCCAGCAGCTGGGGTAGAGGGACTGAAGCTTTCTTT.

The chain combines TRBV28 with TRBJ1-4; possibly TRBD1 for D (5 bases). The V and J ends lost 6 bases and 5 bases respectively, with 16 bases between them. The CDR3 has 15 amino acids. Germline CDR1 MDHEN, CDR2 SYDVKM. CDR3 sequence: CASRAQGAENEKLFF. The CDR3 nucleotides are TGTGCCAGCAGAGCCCAAGGGGCGGAAAATGAAAAACTGTTTTTT.

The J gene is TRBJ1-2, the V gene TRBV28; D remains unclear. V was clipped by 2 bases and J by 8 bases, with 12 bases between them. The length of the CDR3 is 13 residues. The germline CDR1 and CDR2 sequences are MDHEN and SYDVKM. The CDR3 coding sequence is TGTGCCAGCAGTTTAGAGGCGCCAGTCGGCTACACCTTC. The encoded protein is CASSLEAPVGYTF.

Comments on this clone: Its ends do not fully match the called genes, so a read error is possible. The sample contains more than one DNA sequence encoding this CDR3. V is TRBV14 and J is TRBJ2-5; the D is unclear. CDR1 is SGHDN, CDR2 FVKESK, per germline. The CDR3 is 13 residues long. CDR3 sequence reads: CASSLAYQETQYF. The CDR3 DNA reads TGCGCCAGCAGCCTGGCGTACCAAGAGACCCAGTACTTC.

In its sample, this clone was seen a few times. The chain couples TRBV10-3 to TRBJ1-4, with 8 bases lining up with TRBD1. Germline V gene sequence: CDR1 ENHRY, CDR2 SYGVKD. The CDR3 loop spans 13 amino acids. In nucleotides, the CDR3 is TGTGCGAAAAACAGGGGGGAGGATGAAAAACTGTTTTTT. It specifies CAKNRGEDEKLFF.

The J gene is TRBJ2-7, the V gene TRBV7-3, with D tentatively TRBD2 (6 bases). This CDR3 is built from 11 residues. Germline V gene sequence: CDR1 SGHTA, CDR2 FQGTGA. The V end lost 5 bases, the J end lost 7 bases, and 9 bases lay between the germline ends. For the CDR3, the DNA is TGTGCCAGCAGCCAGGGAGGAGAGCAGTACTTC. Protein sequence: CASSQGGEQYF.

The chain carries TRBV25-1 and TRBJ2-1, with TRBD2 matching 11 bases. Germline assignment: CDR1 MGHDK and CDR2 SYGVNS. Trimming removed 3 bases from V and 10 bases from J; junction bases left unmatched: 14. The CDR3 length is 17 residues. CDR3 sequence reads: CASSEAGLAVLQGEQFF. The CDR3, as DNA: TGTGCCAGCAGTGAGGCGGGACTAGCGGTCCTTCAGGGGGAGCAGTTCTTC. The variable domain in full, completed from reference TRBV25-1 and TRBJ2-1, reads EADIYQTPRYLVIGTGKKITLECSQTMGHDKMYWYQQDPGMELHLIHYSYGVNSTEKGDLSSESTVSRIRTEHFPLTLESARPSHTSQYLCASSEAGLAVLQGEQFFGPGTRLTVL.

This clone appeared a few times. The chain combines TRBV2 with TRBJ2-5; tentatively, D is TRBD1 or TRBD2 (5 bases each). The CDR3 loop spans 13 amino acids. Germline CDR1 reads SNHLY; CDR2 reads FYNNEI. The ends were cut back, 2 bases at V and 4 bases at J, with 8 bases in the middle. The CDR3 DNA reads TGTGCCAGCAGTGAACAGGGAGTAGAGACCCAGTACTTC. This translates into CASSEQGVETQYF.

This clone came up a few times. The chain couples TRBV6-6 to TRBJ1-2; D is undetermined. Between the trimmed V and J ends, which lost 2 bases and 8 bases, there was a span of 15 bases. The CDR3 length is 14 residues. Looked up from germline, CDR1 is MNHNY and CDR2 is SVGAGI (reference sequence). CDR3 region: CASSYAVQRWGYTF. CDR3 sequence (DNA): TGTGCCAGCAGTTACGCCGTACAGCGATGGGGCTACACCTTC.

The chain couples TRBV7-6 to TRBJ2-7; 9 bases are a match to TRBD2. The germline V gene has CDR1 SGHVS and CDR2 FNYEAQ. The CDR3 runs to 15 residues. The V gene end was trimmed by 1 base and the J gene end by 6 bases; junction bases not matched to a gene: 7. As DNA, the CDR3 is TGTGCCAGCAGCTTAGTTCGTCTAGCGGGATCCGAGCAGTACTTC. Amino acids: CASSLVRLAGSEQYF.

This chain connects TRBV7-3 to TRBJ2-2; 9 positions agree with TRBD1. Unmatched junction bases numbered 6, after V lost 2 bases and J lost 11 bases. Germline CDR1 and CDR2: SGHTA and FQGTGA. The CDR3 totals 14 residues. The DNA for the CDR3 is TGTGCCAGCAGCTTACACCGGGGACAGGGCGAGCTGTTTTTT. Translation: CASSLHRGQGELFF. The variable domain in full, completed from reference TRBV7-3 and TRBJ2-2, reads GAGVSQTPSNKVTEKGKYVELRCDPISGHTALYWYRQSLGQGPEFLIYFQGTGAADDSGLPNDRFFAVRPEGSVSTLKIQRTERGDSAVYLCASSLHRGQGELFFGEGSRLTVL.

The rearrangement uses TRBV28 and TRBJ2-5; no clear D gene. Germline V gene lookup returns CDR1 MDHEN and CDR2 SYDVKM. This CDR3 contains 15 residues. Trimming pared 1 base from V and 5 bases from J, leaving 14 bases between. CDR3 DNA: TGTGCCAGCAGTTTATACCCAGACTCATACGAGACCCAGTACTTC. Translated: CASSLYPDSYETQYF.

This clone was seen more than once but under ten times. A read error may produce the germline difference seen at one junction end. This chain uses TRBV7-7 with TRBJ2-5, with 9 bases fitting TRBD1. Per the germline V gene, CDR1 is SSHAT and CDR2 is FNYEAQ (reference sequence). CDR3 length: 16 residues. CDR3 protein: CASSLRQGVTQETQYF. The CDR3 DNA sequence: TGTGCTAGCAGCTTAAGACAGGGGGTGACCCAAGAGACCCAGTACTTC.

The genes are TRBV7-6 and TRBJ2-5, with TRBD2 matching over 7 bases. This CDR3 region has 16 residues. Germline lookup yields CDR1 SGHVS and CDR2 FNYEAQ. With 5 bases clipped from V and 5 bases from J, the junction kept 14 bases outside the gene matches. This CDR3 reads CASSPDGGRAYETQYF. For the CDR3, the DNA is TGTGCCAGCAGCCCCGATGGAGGGAGGGCCTATGAGACCCAGTACTTC.

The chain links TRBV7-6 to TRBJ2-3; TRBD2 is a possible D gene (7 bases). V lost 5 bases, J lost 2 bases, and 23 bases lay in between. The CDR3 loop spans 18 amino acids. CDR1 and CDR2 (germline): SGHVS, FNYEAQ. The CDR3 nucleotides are TGTGCCAGCAGCGCCAACGGAGGGGGGGCAAGTAACACAGATACGCAGTATTTT. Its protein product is CASSANGGGASNTDTQYF.

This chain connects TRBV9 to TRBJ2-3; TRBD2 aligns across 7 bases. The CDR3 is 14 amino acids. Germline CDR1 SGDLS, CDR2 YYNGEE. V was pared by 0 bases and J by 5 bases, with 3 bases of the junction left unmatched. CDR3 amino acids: CASSVGPGGDTQYF. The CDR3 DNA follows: TGTGCCAGCAGCGTAGGTCCGGGGGGAGATACGCAGTATTTT.

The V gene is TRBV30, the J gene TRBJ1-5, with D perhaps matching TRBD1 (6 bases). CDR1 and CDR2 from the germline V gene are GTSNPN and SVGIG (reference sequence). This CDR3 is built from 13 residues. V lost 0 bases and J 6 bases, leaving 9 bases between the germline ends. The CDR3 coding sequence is TGTGCCTGGAGTGTACAGGGAACTCAGCCCCAGCATTTT. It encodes CAWSVQGTQPQHF. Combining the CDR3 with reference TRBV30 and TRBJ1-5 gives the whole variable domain SQTIHQWPATLVQPVGSPLSLECTVEGTSNPNLYWYRQAAGRGLQLLFYSVGIGQISSEVPQNLSASRPQDRQFILSSKKLLLSDSGFYLCAWSVQGTQPQHFGDGTRLSIL.

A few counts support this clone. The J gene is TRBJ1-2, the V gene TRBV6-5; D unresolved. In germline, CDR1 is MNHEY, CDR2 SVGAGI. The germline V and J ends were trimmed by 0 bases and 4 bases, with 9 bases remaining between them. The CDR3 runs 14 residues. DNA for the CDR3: TGTGCCAGCAGTTACTCGCGACGGACCTATGGCTACACCTTC. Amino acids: CASSYSRRTYGYTF.

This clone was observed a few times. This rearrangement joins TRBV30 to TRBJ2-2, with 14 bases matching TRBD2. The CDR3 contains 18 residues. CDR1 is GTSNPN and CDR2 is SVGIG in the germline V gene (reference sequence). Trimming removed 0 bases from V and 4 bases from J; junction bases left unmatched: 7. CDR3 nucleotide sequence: TGTGCCTGGAGTGTACGGACTAGCGGGAGGTGGGGCACCGGGGAGCTGTTTTTT. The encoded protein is CAWSVRTSGRWGTGELFF. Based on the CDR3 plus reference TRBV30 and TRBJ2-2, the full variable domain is SQTIHQWPATLVQPVGSPLSLECTVEGTSNPNLYWYRQAAGRGLQLLFYSVGIGQISSEVPQNLSASRPQDRQFILSSKKLLLSDSGFYLCAWSVRTSGRWGTGELFFGEGSRLTVL.

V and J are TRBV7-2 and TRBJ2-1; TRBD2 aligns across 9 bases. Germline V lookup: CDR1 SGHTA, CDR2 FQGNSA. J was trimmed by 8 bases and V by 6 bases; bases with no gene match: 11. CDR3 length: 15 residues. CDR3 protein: CASSGAGGGLDEQFF. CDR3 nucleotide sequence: TGTGCCAGCAGTGGAGCGGGAGGAGGTTTGGATGAGCAGTTCTTC.

The CDR3 sequence: CASSRIAGNEQFF. CDR3 in DNA: TGTGCCAGCTCCCGGATAGCGGGCAATGAGCAGTTCTTC. The chain couples TRBV18 to TRBJ2-1; 7 bases fit TRBD2. The CDR3 is 13 residues long. Losses at the gene ends were 6 bases for V and 6 bases for J; bases not matched to a gene: 5. Germline values: CDR1 KGHSH, CDR2 LQKENI.

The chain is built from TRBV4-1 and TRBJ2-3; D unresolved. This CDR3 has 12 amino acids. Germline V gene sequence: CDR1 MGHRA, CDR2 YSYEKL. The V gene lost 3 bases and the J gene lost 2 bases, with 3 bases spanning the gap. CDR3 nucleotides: TGCGCCAGCAGCCAGTCCACAGATACGCAGTATTTT. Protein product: CASSQSTDTQYF.